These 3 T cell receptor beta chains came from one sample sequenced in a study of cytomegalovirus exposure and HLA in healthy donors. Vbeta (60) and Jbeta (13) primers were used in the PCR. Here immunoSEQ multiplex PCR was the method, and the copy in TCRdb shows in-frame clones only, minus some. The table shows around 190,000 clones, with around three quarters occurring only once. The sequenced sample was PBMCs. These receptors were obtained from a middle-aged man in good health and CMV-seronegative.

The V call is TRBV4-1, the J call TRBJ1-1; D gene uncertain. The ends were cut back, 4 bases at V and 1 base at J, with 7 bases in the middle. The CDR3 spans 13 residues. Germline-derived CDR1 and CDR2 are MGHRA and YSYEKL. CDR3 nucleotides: TGCGCCAGCAGCCGATTCAGGAACACTGAAGCTTTCTTT. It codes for CASSRFRNTEAFF.

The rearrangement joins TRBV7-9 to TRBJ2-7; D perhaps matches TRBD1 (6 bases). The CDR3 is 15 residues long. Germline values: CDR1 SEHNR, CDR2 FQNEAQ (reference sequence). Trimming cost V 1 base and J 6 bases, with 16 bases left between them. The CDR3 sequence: CASSLDLGQRGEQYF. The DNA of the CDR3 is TGTGCCAGCAGCTTAGACCTGGGACAACGGGGCGAGCAGTACTTC.

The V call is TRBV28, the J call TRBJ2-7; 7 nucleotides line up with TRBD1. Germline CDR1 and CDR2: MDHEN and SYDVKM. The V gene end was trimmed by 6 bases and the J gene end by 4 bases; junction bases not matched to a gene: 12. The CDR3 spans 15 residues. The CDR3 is CASSIPGQQDYEQYF. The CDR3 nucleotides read TGTGCCAGCAGCATTCCGGGACAGCAGGATTACGAGCAGTACTTC.